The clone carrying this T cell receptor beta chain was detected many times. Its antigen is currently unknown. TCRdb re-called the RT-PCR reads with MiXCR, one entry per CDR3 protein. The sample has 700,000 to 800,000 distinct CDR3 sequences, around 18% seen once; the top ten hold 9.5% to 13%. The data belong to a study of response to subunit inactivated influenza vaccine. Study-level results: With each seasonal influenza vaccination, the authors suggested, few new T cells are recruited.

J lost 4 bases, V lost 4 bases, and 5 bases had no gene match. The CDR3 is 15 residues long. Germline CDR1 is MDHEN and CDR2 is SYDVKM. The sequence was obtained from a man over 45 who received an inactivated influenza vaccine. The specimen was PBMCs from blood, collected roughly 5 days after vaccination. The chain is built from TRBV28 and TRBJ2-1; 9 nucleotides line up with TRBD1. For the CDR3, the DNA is TGTGCCAGCAGTTCCGGACAGGGGACATACAATGAGCAGTTCTTC. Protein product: CASSSGQGTYNEQFF.